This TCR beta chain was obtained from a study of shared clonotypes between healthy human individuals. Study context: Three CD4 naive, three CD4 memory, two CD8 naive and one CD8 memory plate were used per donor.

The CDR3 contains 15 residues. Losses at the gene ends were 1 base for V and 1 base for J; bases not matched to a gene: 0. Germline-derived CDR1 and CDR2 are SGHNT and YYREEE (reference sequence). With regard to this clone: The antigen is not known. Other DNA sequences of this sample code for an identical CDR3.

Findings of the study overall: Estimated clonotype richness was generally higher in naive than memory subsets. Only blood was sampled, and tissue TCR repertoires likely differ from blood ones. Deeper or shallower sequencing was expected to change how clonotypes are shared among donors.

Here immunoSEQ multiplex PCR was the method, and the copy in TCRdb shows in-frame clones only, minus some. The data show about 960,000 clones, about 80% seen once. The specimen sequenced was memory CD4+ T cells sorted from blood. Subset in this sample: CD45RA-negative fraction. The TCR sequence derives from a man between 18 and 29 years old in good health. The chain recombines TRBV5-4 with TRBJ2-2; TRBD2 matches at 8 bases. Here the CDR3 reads CASSLLAGNTGELFF. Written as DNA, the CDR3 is TGTGCCAGCAGCTTGCTAGCGGGGAACACCGGGGAGCTGTTTTTT. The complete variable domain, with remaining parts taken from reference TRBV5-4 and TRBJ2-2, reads ETGVTQSPTHLIKTRGQQVTLRCSSQSGHNTVSWYQQALGQGPQFIFQYYREEENGRGNFPPRFSGLQFPNYSSELNVNALELDDSALYLCASSLLAGNTGELFFGEGSRLTVL.